Below, one T cell receptor (beta chain) is given with its context. Its antigen remains unknown. The table came from immunoSEQ multiplex PCR; TCRdb's copy has only in-frame clones and leaves some out. The data contain 120,000 or so clones, approximately 95% of them seen just once; the ten biggest clones take up 1.7%. A roughly 120-subject validation cohort, separate from the roughly 670-subject first cohort, supplied the donors. The sample originates from a study of cytomegalovirus exposure and HLA in healthy donors. Study overall: The 95 to 150 validation repertoires used a platform that matched the one used for the approximately 610 first-cohort repertoires, as a later analysis reported. Regarding the study as a whole: Among TCR sequences, most were rare, though some public TCRs appeared in many donors. There were 164 TCR beta chains listed as cytomegalovirus-associated.

Germline values: CDR1 MDHEN, CDR2 SYDVKM. Losses at the gene ends were 0 bases for V and 7 bases for J; bases not matched to a gene: 2. The CDR3 extends over 15 amino acids. The chain joins TRBV28 to TRBJ1-3, with 11 bases that match TRBD1. The TCR comes from a man in his late teens or twenties in good health and CMV-seronegative. The sequencing sample was made of PBMCs. CDR3 amino acids: CASSLWDRGRNTIYF. CDR3 in DNA: TGTGCCAGCAGTTTATGGGACAGGGGGCGGAACACCATATATTTT.